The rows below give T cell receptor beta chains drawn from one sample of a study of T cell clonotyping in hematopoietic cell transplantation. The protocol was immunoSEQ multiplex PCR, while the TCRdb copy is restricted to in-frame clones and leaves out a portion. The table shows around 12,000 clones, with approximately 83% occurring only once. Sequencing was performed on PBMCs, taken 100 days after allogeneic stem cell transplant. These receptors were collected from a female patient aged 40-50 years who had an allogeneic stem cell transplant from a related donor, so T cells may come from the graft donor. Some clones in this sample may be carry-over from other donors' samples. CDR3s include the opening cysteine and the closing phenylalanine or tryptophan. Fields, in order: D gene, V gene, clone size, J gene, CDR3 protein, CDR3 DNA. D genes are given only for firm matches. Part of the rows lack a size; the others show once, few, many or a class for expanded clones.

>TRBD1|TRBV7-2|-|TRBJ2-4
CASSFMTTGGSIQYF
TGTGCCAGCAGCTTCATGACCACAGGGGGGAGCATTCAGTACTTC
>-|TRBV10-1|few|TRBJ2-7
CASSESGPLNEQYF
TGCGCCAGCAGTGAGTCAGGGCCCCTCAACGAGCAGTACTTC
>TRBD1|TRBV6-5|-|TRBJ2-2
CASSPRQGIGELFF
TGTGCCAGCAGCCCCCGACAGGGAATCGGGGAGCTGTTTTTT
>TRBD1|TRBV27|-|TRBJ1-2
CASSPLSFDRGEYGYTF
TGTGCCAGCAGCCCGTTATCTTTCGACAGGGGAGAGTATGGCTACACCTTC
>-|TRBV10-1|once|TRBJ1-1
CASSESGASTEAFF
TGCGCCAGCAGTGAGTCCGGGGCGTCCACTGAAGCTTTCTTT
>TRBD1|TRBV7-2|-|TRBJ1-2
CASSEQGSSGYTF
TGTGCCAGCAGCGAACAGGGGTCGAGTGGCTACACCTTC
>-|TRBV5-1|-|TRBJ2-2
CASSFTGELFF
TGCGCCAGCAGCTTTACCGGGGAGCTGTTTTTT
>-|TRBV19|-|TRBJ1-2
CASSMRQNYGYTF
TGTGCCAGTAGTATGCGGCAAAACTATGGCTACACCTTC
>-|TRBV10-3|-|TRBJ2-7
CAISGASTEQYF
TGTGCCATCAGTGGGGCGTCAACCGAGCAGTACTTC
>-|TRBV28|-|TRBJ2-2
CASSENTGELFF
TGTGCCAGCAGTGAAAATACCGGGGAGCTGTTTTTT
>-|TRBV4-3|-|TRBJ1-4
CASSQDVGLGGMEKLFF
TGCGCCAGCAGCCAAGATGTGGGTCTGGGGGGAATGGAAAAACTGTTTTTT
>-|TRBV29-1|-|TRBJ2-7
CSVAIHRDSYEQYF
TGCAGCGTTGCCATACACCGAGATTCCTACGAGCAGTACTTC
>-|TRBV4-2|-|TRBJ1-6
CASSQDSTDNSPLHF
TGTGCCAGCAGCCAAGATTCAACTGATAATTCACCCCTCCACTTT
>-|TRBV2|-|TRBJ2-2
CASSDGSPGELFF
TGTGCCAGCAGTGATGGTTCACCCGGGGAGCTGTTTTTT
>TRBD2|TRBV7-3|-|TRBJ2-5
CASSPQGTSGSMETQYF
TGTGCCAGCAGCCCCCAAGGGACTAGCGGGAGTATGGAGACCCAGTACTTC
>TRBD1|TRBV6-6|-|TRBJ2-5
CASNRQGPGETQYF
TGTGCCAGCAATCGACAGGGACCGGGGGAGACCCAGTACTTC
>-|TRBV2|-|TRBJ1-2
CASSVAREYGYTF
TGTGCCAGCAGTGTAGCCAGGGAGTATGGCTACACCTTC
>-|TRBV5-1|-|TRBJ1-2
CASSLVGTTDYGYTF
TGCGCCAGCAGCTTGGTAGGGACGACGGACTATGGCTACACCTTC
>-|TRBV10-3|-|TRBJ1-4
CAISESSLTQGWNEKLFF
TGTGCTATCAGTGAGTCGAGCCTTACACAGGGTTGGAATGAAAAACTGTTTTTT
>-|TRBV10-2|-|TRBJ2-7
CASSGGVYEQYF
TGCGCCAGCAGTGGAGGGGTATACGAGCAGTACTTC
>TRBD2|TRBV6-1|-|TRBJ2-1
CASSELAGDYNEQFF
TGTGCCAGCAGTGAACTAGCGGGAGACTACAATGAGCAGTTCTTC
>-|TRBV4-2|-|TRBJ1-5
CASSQVDQPQHF
TGTGCCAGCAGCCAAGTTGATCAGCCCCAGCATTTT
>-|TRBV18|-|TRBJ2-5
CASSQQETQYF
TGTGCCAGCTCGCAACAAGAGACCCAGTACTTC
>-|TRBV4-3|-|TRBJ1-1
CASSQDLVTPTEAFF
TGCGCCAGCAGCCAAGATCTCGTTACTCCTACTGAAGCTTTCTTT
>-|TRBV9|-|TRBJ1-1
CASSEAATNTEAFF
TGTGCCAGCAGCGAAGCCGCAACGAACACTGAAGCTTTCTTT
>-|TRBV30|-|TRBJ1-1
CAWTGGVEAFF
TGTGCCTGGACGGGGGGTGTGGAAGCTTTCTTT
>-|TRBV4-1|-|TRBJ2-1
CASSHGLGDYNEQFF
TGCGCCAGCAGCCACGGCCTCGGAGATTACAATGAGCAGTTCTTC
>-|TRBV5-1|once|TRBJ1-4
CASSSPDRTEKLFF
TGCGCCAGCAGCTCTCCGGACAGAACAGAAAAACTGTTTTTT
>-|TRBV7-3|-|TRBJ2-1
CASSQGFNEQFF
TGTGCCAGCAGCCAGGGATTCAATGAGCAGTTCTTC
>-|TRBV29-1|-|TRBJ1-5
CSVRDADQPQHF
TGCAGCGTGCGGGACGCAGATCAGCCCCAGCATTTT
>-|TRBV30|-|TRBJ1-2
CAWSPQSGSGGYTF
TGTGCCTGGAGTCCCCAGTCGGGGAGTGGTGGCTACACCTTC
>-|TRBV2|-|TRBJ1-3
CASSGDDSWGGGNTIYF
TGTGCCAGCAGTGGTGACGACAGTTGGGGGGGTGGAAACACCATATATTTT
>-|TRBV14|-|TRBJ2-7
CASSRRTVSYEQYF
TGTGCCAGCAGCCGGCGGACAGTCTCCTACGAGCAGTACTTC
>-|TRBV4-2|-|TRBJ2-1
CASSRSASSFSYNEQFF
TGTGCCAGCAGCCGATCCGCTAGCTCTTTCTCCTACAATGAGCAGTTCTTC
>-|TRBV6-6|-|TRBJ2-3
CACRTATGTDTQYF
TGTGCCTGTCGGACGGCTACGGGCACAGATACGCAGTATTTT
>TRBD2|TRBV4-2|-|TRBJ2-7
CASSQDASGGSYEQYF
TGTGCCAGCAGCCAAGATGCCAGCGGGGGCTCCTACGAGCAGTACTTC
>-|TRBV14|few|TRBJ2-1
CASSLRGWGNEQFF
TGTGCCAGCAGCCTTAGGGGGTGGGGCAATGAGCAGTTCTTC
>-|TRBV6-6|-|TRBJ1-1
CASGSGGFEAFF
TGTGCCAGCGGATCGGGGGGGTTTGAAGCTTTCTTT
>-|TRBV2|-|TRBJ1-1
CASSVRNTEAFF
TGTGCCAGCAGTGTACGGAACACTGAAGCTTTCTTT
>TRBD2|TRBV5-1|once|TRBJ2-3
CASSLWSSGRADTQYF
TGCGCCAGCAGCTTGTGGTCTAGCGGGAGGGCAGATACGCAGTATTTT
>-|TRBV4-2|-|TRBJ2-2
CASSQDETGELFF
TGTGCCAGCAGCCAAGATGAGACCGGGGAGCTGTTTTTT